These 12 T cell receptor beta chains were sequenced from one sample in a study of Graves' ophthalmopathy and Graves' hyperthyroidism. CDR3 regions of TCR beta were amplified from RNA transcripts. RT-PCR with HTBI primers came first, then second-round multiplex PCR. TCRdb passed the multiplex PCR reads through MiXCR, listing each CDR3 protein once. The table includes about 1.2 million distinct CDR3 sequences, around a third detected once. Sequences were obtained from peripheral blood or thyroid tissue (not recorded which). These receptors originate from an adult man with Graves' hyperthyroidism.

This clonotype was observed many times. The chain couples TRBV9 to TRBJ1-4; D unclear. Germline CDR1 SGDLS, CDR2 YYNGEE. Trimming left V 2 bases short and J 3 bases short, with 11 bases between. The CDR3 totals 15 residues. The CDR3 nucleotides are TGTGCCAGCAGCGTGGCGGGGTTGGCTAATGAAAAACTGTTTTTT. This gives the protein CASSVAGLANEKLFF.

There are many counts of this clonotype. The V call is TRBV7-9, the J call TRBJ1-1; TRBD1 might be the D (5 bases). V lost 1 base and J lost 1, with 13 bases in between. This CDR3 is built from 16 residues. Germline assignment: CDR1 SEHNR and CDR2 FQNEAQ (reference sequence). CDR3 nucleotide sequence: TGTGCCAGCAGCTTAGGGCAGGGCAAGGGGAACACTGAAGCTTTCTTT. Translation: CASSLGQGKGNTEAFF.

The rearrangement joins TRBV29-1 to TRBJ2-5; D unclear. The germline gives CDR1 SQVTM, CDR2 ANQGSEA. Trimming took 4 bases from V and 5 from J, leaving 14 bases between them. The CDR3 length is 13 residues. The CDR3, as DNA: TGCAGCGTTGTGGACCCACTGGACGAGACCCAGTACTTC. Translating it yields CSVVDPLDETQYF.

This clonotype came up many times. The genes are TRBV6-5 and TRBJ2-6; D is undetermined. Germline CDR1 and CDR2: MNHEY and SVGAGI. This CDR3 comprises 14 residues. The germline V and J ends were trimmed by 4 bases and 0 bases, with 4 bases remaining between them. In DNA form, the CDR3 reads TGTGCCAGCAGTTCCGCCTCTGGGGCCAACGTCCTGACTTTC. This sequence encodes CASSSASGANVLTF.

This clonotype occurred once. The CDR3 protein is CAISEGVYF. CDR3 bases: TGTGCCATCAGTGAAGGAGTGTACTTC. The chain joins TRBV10-3 to TRBJ2-7; D unresolved. This CDR3 spans 9 amino acids. V was pared by 3 bases and J by 12 bases, with 6 bases between. Looked up from germline, CDR1 is ENHRY and CDR2 is SYGVKD.

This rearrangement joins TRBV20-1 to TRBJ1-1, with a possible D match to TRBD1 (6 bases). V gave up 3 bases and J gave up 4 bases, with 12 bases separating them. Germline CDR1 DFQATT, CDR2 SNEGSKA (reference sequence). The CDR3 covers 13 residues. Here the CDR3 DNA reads TGCAGTGCTAGGCCTCCAGGGGTCACTGAAGCTTTCTTT. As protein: CSARPPGVTEAFF.

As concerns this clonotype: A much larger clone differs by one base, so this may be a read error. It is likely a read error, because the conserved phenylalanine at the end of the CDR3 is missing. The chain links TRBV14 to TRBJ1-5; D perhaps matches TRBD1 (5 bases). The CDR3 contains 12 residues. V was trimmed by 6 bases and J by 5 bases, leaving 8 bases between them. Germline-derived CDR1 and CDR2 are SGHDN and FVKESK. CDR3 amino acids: CASRQADQPQHS. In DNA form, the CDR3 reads TGTGCCAGCAGACAGGCGGATCAGCCCCAGCATTCT.

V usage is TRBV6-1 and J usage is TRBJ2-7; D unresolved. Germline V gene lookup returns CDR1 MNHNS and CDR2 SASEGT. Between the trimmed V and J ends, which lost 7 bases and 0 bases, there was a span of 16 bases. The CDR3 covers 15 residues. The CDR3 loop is CASTAQKDISYEQYF. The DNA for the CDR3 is TGTGCCAGCACTGCCCAAAAAGACATCTCCTACGAGCAGTACTTC.

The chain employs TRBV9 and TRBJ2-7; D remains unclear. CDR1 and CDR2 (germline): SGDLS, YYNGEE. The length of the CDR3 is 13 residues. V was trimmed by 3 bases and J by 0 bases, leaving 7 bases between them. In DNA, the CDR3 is TGTGCCAGCAGCGGTGACGCCTCCTACGAGCAGTACTTC. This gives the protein CASSGDASYEQYF.

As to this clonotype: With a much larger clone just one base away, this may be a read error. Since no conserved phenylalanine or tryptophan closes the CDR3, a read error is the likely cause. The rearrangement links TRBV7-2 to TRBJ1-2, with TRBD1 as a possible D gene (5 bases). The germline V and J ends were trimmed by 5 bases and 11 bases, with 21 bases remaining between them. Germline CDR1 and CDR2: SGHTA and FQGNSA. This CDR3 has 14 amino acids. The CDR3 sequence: CASSRNSGGSAYTL. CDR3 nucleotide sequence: TGTGCCAGCAGCCGGAATTCGGGGGGTTCCGCATACACCCTC.

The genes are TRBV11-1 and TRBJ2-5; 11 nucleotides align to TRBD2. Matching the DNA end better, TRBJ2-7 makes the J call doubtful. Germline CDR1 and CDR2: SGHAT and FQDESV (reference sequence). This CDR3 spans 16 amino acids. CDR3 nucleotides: TGTGCCAGCAGCTCCCCACTAGCGGGAGTGGATGGCGAGCAGTACTTC. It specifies CASSSPLAGVDGEQYF.

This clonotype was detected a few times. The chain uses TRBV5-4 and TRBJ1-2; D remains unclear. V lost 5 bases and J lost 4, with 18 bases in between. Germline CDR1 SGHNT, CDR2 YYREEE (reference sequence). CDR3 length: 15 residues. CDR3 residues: CASSTVGLERYGYTF. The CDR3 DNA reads TGTGCCAGCAGTACCGTTGGGCTTGAGCGCTATGGCTACACCTTC.